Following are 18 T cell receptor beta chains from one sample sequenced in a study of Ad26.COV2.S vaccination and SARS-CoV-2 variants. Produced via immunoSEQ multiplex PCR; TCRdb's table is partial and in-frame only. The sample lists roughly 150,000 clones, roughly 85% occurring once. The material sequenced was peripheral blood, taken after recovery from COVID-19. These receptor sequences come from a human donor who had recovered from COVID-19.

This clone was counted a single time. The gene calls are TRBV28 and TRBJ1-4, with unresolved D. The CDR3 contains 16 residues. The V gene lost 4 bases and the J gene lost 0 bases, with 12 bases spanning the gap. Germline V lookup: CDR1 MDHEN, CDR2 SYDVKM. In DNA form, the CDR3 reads TGTGCCAGCAGTTCGGGGTCTGAAGCAACTAATGAAAAACTGTTTTTT. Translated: CASSSGSEATNEKLFF.

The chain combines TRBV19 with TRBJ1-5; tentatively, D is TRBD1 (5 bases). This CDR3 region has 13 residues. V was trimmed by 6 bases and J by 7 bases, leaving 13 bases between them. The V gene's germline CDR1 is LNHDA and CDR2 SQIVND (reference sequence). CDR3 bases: TGTGCCAGTAGCTACGGGGCGGGCCAGCCCCAGCATTTT. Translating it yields CASSYGAGQPQHF.

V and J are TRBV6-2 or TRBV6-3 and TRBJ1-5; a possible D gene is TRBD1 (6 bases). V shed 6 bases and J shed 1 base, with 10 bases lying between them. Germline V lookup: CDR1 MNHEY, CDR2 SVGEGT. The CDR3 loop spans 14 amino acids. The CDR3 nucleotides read TGTGCCAGCAGATACACAGGGAGCAATCAGCCCCAGCATTTT. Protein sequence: CASRYTGSNQPQHF.

The CDR3 DNA reads as TGTGCCAGCAGTTACTCACAGGGTAATGAGCAGTTCTTC. This sequence encodes CASSYSQGNEQFF. The V and J genes are TRBV6-5 and TRBJ2-1, with D perhaps TRBD1 (6 bases). Germline-derived CDR1 and CDR2 are MNHEY and SVGAGI. Trimming left V 0 bases short and J 7 bases short, with 7 bases between. The CDR3 has 13 residues.

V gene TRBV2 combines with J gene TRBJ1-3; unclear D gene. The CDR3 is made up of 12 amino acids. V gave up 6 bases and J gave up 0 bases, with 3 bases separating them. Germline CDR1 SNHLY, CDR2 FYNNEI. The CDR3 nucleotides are TGTGCCAGCAGGAGCTCTGGAAACACCATATATTTT. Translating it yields CASRSSGNTIYF.

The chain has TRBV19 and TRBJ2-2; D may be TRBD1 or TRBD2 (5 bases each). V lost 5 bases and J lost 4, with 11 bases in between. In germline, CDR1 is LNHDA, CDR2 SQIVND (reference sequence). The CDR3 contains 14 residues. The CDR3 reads CASSQWDATGELFF. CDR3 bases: TGTGCCAGTAGTCAATGGGACGCCACCGGGGAGCTGTTTTTT.

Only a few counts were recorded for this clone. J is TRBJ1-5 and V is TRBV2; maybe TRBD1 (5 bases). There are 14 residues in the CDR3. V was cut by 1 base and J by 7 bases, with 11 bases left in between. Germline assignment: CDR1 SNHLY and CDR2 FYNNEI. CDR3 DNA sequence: TGTGCCAGCAGTGAAGGACTTAAGGGGCAGCCCCAGCATTTT. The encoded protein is CASSEGLKGQPQHF.

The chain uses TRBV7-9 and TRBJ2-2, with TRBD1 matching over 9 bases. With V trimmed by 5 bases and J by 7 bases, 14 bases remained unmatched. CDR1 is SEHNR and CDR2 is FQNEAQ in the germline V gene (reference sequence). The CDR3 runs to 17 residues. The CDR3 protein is CASSTTLRGQGHGELFF. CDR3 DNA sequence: TGTGCCAGCAGCACCACGTTGAGGGGACAGGGCCACGGGGAGCTGTTTTTT.

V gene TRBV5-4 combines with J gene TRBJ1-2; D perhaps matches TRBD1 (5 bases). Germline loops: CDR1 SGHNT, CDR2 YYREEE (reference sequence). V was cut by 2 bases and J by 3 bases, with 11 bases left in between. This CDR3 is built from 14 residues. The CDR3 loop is CASSFQGDHYGYTF. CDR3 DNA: TGTGCCAGCAGCTTTCAAGGGGACCACTATGGCTACACCTTC. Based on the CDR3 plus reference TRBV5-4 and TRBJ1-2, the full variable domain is ETGVTQSPTHLIKTRGQQVTLRCSSQSGHNTVSWYQQALGQGPQFIFQYYREEENGRGNFPPRFSGLQFPNYSSELNVNALELDDSALYLCASSFQGDHYGYTFGSGTRLTVV.

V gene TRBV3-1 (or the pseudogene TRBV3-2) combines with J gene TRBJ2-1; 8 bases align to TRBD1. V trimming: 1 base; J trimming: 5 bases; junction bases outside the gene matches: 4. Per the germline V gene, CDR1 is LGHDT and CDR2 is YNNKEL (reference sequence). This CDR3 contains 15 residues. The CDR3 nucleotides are TGTGCCAGCAGCCAAGTTGGGACAGGTGACAATGAGCAGTTCTTC. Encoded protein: CASSQVGTGDNEQFF.

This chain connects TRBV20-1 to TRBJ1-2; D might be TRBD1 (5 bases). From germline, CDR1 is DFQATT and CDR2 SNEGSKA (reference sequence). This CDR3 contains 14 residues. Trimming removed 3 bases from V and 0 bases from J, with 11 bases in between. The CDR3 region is CSASSGEANYGYTF. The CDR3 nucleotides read TGCAGTGCTAGTTCGGGGGAGGCTAACTATGGCTACACCTTC.

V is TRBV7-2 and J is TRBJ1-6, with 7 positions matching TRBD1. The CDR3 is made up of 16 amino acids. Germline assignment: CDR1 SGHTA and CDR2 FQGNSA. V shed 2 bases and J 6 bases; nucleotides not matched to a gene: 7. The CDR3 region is CASSLTWDSLNSPLHF. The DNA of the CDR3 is TGTGCCAGCAGCTTAACGTGGGACAGTCTTAATTCACCCCTCCACTTT.

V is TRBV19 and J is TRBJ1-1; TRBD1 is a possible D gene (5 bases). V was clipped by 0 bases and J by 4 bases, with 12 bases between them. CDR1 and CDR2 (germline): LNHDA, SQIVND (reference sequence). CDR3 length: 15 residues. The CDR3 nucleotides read TGTGCCAGTAGTATAGATGGGGGGTATCGCACTGAAGCTTTCTTT. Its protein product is CASSIDGGYRTEAFF.

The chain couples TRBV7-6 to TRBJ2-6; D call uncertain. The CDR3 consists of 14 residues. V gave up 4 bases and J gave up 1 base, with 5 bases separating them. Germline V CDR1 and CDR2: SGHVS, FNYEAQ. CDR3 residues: CASSSASGANVLTF. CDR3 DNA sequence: TGTGCCAGCAGCTCCGCGTCTGGGGCCAACGTCCTGACTTTC.

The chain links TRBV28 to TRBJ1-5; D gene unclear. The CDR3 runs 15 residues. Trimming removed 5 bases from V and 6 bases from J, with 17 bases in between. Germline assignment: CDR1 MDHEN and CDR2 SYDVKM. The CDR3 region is CASSPFPGVGQPQHF. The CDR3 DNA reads TGTGCCAGCAGTCCGTTCCCAGGTGTTGGTCAGCCCCAGCATTTT.

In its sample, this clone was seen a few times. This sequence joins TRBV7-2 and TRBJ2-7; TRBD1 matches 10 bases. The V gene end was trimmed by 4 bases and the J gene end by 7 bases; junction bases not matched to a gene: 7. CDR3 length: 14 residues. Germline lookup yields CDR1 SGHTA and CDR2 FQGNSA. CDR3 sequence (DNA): TGTGCCAGCAGCTCCCGGGACAGGGGAAGGGAGCAGTACTTC. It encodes CASSSRDRGREQYF.

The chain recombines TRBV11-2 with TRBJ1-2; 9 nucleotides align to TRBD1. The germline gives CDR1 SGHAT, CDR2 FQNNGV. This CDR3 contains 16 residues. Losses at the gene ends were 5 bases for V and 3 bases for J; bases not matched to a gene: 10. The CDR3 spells CASSRRDREDDYGYTF. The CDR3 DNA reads TGTGCCAGCAGCCGCCGGGACAGGGAAGACGACTATGGCTACACCTTC.

The CDR3 protein is CASSLRVAGSTDTQYF. DNA for the CDR3: TGTGCCAGCAGCTTACGGGTGGCAGGAAGCACAGATACGCAGTATTTT. The J gene is TRBJ2-3, the V gene TRBV13; D uncertain. Trimming removed 2 bases at V and 0 bases at J, with 12 bases between. Germline lookup yields CDR1 PRHDT and CDR2 FYEKMQ (reference sequence). This CDR3 is built from 16 residues.